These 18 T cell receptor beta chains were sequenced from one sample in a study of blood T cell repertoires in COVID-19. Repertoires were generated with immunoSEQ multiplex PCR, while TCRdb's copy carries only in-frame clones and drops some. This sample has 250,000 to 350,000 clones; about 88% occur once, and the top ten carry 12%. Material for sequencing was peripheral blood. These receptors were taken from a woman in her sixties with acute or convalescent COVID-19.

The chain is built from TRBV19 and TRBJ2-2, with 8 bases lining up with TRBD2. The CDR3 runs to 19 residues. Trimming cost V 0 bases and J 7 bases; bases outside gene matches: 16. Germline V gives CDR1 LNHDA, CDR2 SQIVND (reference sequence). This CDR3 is CASSIDLQLAGPEGGELFF. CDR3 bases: TGTGCCAGTAGTATAGATCTGCAGCTAGCGGGTCCGGAGGGCGGGGAGCTGTTTTTT.

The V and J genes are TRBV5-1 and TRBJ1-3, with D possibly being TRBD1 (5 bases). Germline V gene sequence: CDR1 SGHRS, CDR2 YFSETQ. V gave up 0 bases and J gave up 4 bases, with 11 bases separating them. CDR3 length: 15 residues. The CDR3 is CASSLVRTPGNTIYF. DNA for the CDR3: TGCGCCAGCAGCTTGGTGCGGACACCGGGAAACACCATATATTTT.

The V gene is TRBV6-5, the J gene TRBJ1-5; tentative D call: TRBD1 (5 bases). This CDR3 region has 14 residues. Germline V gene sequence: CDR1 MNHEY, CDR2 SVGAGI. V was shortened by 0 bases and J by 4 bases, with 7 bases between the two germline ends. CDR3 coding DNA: TGTGCCAGCAGTTACTCGAACAGGAATCAGCCCCAGCATTTT. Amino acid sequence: CASSYSNRNQPQHF.

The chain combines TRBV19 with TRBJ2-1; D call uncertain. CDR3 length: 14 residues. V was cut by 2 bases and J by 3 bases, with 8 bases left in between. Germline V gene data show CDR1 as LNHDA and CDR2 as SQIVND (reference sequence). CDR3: CASSIQENYNEQFF. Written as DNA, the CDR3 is TGTGCCAGTAGTATACAAGAGAACTACAATGAGCAGTTCTTC.

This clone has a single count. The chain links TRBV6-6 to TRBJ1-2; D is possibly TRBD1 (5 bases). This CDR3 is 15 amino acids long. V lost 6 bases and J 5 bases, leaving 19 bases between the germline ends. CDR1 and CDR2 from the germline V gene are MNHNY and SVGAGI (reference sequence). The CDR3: CASRNTEAGSYGYTF. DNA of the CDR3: TGTGCCAGCAGGAACACCGAGGCAGGGTCGTATGGCTACACCTTC.

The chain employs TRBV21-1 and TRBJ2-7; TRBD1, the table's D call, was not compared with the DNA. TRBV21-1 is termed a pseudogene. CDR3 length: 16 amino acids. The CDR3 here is CASSKGQGPIPYEQYF. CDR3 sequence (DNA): TGTGCCAGCAGCAAAGGTCAGGGGCCTATTCCGTACGAGCAGTACTTC.

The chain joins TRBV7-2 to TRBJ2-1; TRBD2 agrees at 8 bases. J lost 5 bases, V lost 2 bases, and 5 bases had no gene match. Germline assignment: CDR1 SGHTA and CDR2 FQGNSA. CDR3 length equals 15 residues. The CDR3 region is CASSLQAGVHNEQFF. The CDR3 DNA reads TGTGCCAGCAGCTTACAAGCGGGAGTCCACAATGAGCAGTTCTTC.

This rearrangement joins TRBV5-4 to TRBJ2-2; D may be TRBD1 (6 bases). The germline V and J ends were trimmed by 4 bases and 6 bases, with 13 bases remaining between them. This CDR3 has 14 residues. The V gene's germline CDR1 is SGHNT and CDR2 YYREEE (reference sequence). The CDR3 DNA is TGTGCCAGCAGCCAGGGGACCCCTTCCGGGGAGCTGTTTTTT. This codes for CASSQGTPSGELFF.

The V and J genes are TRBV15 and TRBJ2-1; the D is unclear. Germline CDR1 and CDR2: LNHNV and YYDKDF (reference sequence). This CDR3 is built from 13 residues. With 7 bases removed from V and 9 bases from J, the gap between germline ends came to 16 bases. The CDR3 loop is CATTQTDRSEQFF. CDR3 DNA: TGTGCCACCACCCAGACTGATAGGAGTGAGCAGTTCTTC.

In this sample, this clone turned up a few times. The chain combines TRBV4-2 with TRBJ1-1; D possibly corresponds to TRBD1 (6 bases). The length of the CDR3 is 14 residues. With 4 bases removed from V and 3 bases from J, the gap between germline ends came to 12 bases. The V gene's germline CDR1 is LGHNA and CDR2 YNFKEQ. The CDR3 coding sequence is TGTGCCAGCAGCCGAGGACAGACCTACACTGAAGCTTTCTTT. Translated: CASSRGQTYTEAFF.

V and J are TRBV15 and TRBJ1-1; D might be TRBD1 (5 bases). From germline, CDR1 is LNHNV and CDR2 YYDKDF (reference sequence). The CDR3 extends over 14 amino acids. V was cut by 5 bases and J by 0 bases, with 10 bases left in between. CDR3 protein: CATSRDSMNTEAFF. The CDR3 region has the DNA TGTGCCACCAGCCGTGACAGTATGAACACTGAAGCTTTCTTT.

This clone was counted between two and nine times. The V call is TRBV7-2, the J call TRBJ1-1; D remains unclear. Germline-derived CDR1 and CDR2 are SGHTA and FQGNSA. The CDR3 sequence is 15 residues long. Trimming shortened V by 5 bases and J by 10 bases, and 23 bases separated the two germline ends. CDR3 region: CASSLLGPSFGGAFF. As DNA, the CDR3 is TGTGCCAGCAGCCTCCTTGGGCCGAGCTTTGGTGGAGCTTTCTTT.

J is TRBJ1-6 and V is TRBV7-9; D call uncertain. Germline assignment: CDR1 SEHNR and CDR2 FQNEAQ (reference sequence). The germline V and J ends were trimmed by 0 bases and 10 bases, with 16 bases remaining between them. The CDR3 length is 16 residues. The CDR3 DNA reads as TGTGCCAGCAGCTTAGCGGGAACTCCGGGAGCATCACCCCTCCACTTT. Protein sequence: CASSLAGTPGASPLHF.

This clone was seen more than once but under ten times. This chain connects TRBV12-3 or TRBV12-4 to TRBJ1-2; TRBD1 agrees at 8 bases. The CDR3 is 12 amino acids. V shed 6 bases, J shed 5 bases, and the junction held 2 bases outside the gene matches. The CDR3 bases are TGTGCCAGCAGCACAGGGGGTTATGGCTACACCTTC. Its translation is CASSTGGYGYTF.

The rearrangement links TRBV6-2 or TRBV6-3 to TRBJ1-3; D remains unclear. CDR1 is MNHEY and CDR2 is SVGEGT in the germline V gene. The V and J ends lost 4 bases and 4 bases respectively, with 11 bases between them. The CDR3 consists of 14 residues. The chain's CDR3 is CASSFSARGNTIYF. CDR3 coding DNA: TGTGCCAGCAGTTTTTCCGCGCGAGGAAACACCATATATTTT.

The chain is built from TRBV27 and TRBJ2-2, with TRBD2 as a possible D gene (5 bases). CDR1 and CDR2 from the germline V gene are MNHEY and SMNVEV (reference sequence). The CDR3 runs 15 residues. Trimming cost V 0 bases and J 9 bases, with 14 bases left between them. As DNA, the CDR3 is TGTGCCAGCAGTTTATCTTGGCTAGCCTTCCGGGAGCTGTTTTTT. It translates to CASSLSWLAFRELFF.

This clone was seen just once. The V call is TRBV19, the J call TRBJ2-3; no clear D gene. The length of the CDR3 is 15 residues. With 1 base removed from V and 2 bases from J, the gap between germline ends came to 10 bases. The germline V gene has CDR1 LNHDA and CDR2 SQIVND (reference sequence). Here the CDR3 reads CASSIGAGFTDTQYF. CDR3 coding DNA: TGTGCCAGTAGTATAGGTGCAGGATTCACAGATACGCAGTATTTT.

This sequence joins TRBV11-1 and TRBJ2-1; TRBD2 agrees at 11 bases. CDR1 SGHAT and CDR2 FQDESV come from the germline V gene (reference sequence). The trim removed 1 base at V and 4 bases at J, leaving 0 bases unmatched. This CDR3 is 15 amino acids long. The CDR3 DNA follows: TGTGCCAGCAGCTTAGGACTAGCGGGATACAATGAGCAGTTCTTC. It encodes CASSLGLAGYNEQFF.